Here is one TCR beta chain with its context. This specimen comes from a study of blood T cell repertoires in COVID-19. The wider study: Spain, Italy and the United States supplied samples that represented acute and convalescent COVID-19.

Per the germline V gene, CDR1 is SEHNR and CDR2 is FQNEAQ (reference sequence). The CDR3 covers 15 residues. The ends lost 5 bases at V and 2 bases at J; junction bases unmatched: 8. Original methodology: Cell counts per sample came from amplifying reference gene primers. Produced via immunoSEQ multiplex PCR; TCRdb's table is partial and in-frame only. That table supplies the V and J calls and clone size; D and trimming were determined from the DNA. The data contain fewer than 350,000 clones, around nine tenths of them singletons. Cohorts were determined from participant-reported clinical history. Input material: PBMCs or T cells enriched from blood (not recorded which). The chain has TRBV7-9 and TRBJ1-2; 7 nucleotides align to TRBD1. This receptor was obtained from a middle-aged woman who had recovered from COVID-19. This CDR3 reads CASSLLTGTNYGYTF. The CDR3 nucleotides read TGTGCCAGCAGCCTCCTGACAGGGACCAACTATGGCTACACCTTC.